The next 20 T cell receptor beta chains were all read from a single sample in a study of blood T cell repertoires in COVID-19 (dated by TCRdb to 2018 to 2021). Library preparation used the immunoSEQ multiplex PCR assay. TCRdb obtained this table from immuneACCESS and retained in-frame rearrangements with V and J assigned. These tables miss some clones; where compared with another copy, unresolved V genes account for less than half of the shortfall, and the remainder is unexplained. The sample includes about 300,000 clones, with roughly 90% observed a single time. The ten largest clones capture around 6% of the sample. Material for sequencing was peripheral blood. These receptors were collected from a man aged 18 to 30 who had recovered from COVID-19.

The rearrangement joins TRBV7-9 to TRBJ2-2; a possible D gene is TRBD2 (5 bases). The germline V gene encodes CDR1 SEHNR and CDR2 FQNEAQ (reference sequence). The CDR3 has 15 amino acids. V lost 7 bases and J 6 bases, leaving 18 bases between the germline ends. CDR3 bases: TGTGCCAGCACGCCCACCTTCATGGAGGCCGGGGAGCTGTTTTTT. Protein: CASTPTFMEAGELFF.

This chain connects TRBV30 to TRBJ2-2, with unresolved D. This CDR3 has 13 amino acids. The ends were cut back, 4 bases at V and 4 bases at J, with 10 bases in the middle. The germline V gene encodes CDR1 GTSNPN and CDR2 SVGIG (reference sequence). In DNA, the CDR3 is TGTGCCTGGACACAGACGCTCACCGGGGAGCTGTTTTTT. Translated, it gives CAWTQTLTGELFF.

Written as DNA, the CDR3 is TGTGCCAGCAGTAATTTGGGGGGGGCAGGAGGGTTCTTT. Translated: CASSNLGGAGGFF. The chain joins TRBV12-3 or TRBV12-4 to TRBJ1-1, with D perhaps TRBD1 (6 bases). The CDR3 sequence is 13 residues long. The V end was cut by 5 bases, the J end by 14 bases, with 21 bases between.

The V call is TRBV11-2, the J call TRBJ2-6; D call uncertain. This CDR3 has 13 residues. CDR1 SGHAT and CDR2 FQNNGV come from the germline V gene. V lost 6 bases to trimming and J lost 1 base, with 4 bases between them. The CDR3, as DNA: TGTGCCAGCAGTGAGTCTGGGGCCAACGTCCTGACTTTC. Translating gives CASSESGANVLTF.

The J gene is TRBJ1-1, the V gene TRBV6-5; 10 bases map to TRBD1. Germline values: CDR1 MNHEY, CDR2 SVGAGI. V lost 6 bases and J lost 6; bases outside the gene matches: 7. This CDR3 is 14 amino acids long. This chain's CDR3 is CASSVDRGRAEAFF. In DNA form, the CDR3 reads TGTGCCAGCAGCGTGGACAGGGGGAGGGCTGAAGCTTTCTTT.

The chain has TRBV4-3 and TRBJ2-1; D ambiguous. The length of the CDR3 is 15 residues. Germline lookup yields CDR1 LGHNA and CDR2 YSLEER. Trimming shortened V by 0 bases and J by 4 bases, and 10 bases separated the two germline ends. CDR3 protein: CASSQDVPGYNEQFF. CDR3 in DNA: TGCGCCAGCAGCCAAGATGTCCCAGGTTACAATGAGCAGTTCTTC.

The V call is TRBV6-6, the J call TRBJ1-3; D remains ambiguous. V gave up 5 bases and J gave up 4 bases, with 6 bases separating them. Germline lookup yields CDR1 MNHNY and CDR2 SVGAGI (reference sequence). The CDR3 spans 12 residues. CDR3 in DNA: TGTGCCAGCAGTGACACAGGAAACACCATATATTTT. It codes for CASSDTGNTIYF.

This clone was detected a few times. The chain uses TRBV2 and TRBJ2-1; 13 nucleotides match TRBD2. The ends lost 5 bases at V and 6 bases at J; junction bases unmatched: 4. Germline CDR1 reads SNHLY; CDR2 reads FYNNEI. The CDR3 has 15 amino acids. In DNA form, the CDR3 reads TGTGCCAGCAGTCGACTAGCGGGAGGTAGCAATGAGCAGTTCTTC. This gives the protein CASSRLAGGSNEQFF.

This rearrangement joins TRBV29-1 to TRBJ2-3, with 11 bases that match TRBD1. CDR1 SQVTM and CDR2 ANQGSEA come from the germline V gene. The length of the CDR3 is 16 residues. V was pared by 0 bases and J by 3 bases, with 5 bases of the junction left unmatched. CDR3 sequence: CSVEDTGQGATDTQYF. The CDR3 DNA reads TGCAGCGTTGAAGATACCGGACAGGGGGCTACAGATACGCAGTATTTT.

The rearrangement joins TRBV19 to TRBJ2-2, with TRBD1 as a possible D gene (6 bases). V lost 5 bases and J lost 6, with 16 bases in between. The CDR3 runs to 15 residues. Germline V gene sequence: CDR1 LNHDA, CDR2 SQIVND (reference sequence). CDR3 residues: CASSVHRDSPGELFF. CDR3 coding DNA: TGTGCCAGTAGTGTCCACAGGGATAGTCCCGGGGAGCTGTTTTTT.

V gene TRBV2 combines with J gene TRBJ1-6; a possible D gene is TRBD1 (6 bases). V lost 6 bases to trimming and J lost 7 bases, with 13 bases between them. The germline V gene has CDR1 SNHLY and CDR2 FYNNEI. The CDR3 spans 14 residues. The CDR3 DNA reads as TGTGCCAGCAGGACAGGACTGGAGAATTCACCCCTCCACTTT. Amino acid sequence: CASRTGLENSPLHF.

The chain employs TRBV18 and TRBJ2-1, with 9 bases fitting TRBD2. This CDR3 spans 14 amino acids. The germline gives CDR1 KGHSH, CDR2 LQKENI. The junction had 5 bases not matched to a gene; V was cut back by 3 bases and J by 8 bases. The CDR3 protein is CASSPPSGIHEQFF. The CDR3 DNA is TGTGCCAGCTCACCCCCTAGCGGGATCCATGAGCAGTTCTTC.

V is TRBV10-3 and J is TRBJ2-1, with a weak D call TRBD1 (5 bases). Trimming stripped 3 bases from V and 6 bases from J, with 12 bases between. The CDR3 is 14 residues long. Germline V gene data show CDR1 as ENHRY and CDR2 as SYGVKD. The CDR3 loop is CAISEVQGGNEQFF. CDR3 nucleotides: TGTGCCATCAGTGAAGTCCAGGGTGGCAATGAGCAGTTCTTC.

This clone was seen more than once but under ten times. The CDR3 DNA sequence: TGTGCCAGCAGCCAAGTCCAGGGGGCCTACGAGCAGTACTTC. This codes for CASSQVQGAYEQYF. The V and J genes are TRBV3-1 (or the pseudogene TRBV3-2) and TRBJ2-7; 7 bases line up with TRBD1. From germline, CDR1 is LGHDT and CDR2 YNNKEL (reference sequence). The J segment lost 2 bases and the V segment lost 1 base, leaving 2 bases of the junction unmatched. The CDR3 spans 14 residues.

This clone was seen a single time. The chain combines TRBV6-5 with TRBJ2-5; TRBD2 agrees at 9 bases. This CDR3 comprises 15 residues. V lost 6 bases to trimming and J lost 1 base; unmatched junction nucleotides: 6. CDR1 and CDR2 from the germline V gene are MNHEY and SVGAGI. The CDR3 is CASSNGLATQETQYF. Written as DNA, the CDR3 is TGTGCCAGCAGCAACGGACTAGCGACCCAAGAGACCCAGTACTTC.

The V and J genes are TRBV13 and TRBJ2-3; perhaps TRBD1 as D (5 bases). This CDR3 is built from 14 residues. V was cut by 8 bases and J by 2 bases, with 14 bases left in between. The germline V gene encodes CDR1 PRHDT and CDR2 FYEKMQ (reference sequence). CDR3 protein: CASRSRASTDTQYF. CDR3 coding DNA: TGTGCCAGCCGGAGCAGGGCATCCACAGATACGCAGTATTTT.

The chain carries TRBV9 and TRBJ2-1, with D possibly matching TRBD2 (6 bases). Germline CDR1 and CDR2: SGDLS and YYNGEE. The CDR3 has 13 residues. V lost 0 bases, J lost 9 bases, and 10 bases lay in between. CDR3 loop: CASSVAVEGEQFF. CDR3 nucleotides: TGTGCCAGCAGCGTAGCTGTGGAGGGTGAGCAGTTCTTC.

CDR3 coding DNA: TGTGCCATCAGTGCCAGGATAGAGTCGGTGAACACTGAAGCTTTCTTT. Protein product: CAISARIESVNTEAFF. This chain connects TRBV10-3 to TRBJ1-1; D not certain. Germline lookup yields CDR1 ENHRY and CDR2 SYGVKD. V was clipped by 4 bases and J by 0 bases, with 15 bases between them. The CDR3 extends over 16 amino acids.

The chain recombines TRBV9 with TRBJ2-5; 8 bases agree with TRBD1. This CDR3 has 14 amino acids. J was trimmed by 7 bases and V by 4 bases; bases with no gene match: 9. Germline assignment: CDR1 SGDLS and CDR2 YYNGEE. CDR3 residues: CASSSRDRLGTQYF. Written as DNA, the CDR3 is TGTGCCAGCAGCTCCCGGGACAGGCTGGGGACCCAGTACTTC.

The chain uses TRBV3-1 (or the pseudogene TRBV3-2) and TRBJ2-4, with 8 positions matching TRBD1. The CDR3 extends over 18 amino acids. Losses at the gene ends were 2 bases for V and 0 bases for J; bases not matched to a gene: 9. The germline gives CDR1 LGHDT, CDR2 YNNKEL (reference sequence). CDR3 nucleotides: TGTGCCAGCAGCCAACGGGACAGGACAATGCTAGCCAAAAACATTCAGTACTTC. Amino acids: CASSQRDRTMLAKNIQYF.